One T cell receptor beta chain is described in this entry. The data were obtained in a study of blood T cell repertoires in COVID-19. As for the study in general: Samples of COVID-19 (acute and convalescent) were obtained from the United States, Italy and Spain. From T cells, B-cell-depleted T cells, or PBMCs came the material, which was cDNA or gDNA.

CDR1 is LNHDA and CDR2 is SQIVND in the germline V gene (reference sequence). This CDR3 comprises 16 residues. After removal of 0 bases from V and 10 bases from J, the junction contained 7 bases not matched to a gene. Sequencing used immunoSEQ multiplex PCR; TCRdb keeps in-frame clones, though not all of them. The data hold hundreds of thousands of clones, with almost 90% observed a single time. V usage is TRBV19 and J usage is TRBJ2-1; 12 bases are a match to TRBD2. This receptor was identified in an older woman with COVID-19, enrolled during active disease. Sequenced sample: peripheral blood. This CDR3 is CASSIEASGGAREQFF. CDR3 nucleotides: TGTGCCAGTAGTATAGAGGCTAGCGGGGGGGCCCGGGAGCAGTTCTTC.